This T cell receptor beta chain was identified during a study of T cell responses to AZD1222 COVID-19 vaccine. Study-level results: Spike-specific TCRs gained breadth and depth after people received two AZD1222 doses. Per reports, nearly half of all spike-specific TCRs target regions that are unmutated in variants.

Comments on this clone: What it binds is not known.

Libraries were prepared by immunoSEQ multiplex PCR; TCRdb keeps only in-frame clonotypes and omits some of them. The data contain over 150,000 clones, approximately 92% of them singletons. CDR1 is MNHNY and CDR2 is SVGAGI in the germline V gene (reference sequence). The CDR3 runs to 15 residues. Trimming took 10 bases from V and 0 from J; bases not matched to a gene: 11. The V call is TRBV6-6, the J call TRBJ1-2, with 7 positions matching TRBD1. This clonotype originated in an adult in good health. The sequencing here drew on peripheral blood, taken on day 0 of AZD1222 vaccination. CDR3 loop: CATRQGVGSNYGYTF. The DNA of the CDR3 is TGTGCCACCCGACAGGGAGTGGGTTCTAACTATGGCTACACCTTC.